This T cell receptor (beta chain) was recovered during a study of Graves' ophthalmopathy and Graves' hyperthyroidism. Amplification of TCR beta CDR3 regions used RNA transcripts. HTBI primers were employed in first-round RT-PCR, then a second-round multiplex PCR followed. TCRdb reprocessed the multiplex PCR reads with MiXCR, giving one entry per CDR3 protein. The sample shows hundreds of thousands of distinct CDR3 sequences, roughly 41% of them seen only once. In donors with ophthalmopathy, activity was moderate-to-severe, with CAS ≥3, NOSPECS ≥4 and duration under 3 months. The CDR3 length is 14 residues. V dropped 7 bases and J dropped 0 bases, with 12 bases sitting between them. CDR1 SNHLY and CDR2 FYNNEI come from the germline V gene.

What was sequenced was peripheral blood. The V gene is TRBV2, the J gene TRBJ1-1; a possible D gene is TRBD1 (5 bases). This receptor was obtained from an adult man with Graves' ophthalmopathy. Here the CDR3 reads CASKRRQLNTEAFF. The DNA of the CDR3 is TGTGCCAGCAAGCGGAGACAGTTGAACACTGAAGCTTTCTTT. Full variable domain (rest looked up from reference TRBV2 and TRBJ1-1): EPEVTQTPSHQVTQMGQEVILRCVPISNHLYFYWYRQILGQKVEFLVSFYNNEISEKSEIFDDQFSVERPDGSNFTLKIRSTKLEDSAMYFCASKRRQLNTEAFFGQGTRLTVV.